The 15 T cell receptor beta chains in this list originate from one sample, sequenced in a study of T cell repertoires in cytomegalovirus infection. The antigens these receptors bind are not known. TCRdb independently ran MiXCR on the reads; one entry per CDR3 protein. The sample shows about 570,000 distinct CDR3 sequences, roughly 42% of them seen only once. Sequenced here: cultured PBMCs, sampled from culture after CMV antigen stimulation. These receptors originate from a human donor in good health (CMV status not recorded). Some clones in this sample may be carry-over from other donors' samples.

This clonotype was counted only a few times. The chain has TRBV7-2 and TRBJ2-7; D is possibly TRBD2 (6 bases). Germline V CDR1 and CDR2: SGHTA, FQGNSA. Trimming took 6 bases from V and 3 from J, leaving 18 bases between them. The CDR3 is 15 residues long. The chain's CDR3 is CASSVAMGDFYEQYF. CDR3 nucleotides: TGTGCCAGCAGTGTTGCCATGGGGGACTTCTACGAGCAGTACTTC.

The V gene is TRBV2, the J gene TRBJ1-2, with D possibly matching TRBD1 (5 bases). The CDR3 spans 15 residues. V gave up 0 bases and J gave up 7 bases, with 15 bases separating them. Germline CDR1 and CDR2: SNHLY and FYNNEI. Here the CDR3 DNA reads TGTGCCAGCAGTGAAGCGCTTCGTGCAGGGTTTGGCTACACCTTC. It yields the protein CASSEALRAGFGYTF.

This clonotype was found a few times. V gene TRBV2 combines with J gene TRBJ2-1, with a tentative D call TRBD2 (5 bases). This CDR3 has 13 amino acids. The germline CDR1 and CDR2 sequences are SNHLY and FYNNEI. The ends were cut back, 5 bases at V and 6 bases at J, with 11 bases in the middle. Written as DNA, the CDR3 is TGTGCCAGCAGTTCCCGGGGTTTCAATGAGCAGTTCTTC. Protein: CASSSRGFNEQFF.

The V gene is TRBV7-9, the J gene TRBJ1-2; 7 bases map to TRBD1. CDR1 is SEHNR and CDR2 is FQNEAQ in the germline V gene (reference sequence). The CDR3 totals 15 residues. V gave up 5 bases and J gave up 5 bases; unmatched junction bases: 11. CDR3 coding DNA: TGTGCCAGCAGCCCAGCCGGGACAGCACTTTATGGCTACACCTTC. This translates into CASSPAGTALYGYTF. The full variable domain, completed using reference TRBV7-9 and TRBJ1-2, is DTGVSQNPRHKITKRGQNVTFRCDPISEHNRLYWYRQTLGQGPEFLTYFQNEAQLEKSRLLSDRFSAERPKGSFSTLEIQRTEQGDSAMYLCASSPAGTALYGYTFGSGTRLTVV.

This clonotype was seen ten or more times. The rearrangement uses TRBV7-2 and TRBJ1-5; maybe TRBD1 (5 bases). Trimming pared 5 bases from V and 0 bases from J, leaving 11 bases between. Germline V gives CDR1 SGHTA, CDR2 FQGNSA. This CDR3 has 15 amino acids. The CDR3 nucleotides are TGTGCCAGCAGCCCTGATGGGGGTAGCAATCAGCCCCAGCATTTT. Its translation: CASSPDGGSNQPQHF. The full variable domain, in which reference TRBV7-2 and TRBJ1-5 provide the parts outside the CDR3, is GAGVSQSPSNKVTEKGKDVELRCDPISGHTALYWYRQSLGQGLEFLIYFQGNSAPDKSGLPSDRFSAERTGGSVSTLTIQRTQQEDSAVYLCASSPDGGSNQPQHFGDGTRLSIL.

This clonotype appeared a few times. The CDR3 spells CASSDGGSSYEQYF. DNA of the CDR3: TGCGCCAGCAGTGATGGGGGGAGCTCCTACGAGCAGTACTTC. V gene TRBV10-1 combines with J gene TRBJ2-7; D perhaps matches TRBD2 (6 bases). The CDR3 contains 14 residues. Germline V gene sequence: CDR1 WNHNN, CDR2 SYGVQD (reference sequence). The V end lost 3 bases, the J end lost 0 bases, and 9 bases lay between the germline ends.

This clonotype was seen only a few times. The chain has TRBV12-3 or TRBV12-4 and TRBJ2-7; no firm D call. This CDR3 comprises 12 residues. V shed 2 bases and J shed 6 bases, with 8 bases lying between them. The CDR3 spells CASSLRVSEQYF. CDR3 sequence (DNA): TGTGCCAGCAGTTTACGGGTGAGCGAGCAGTACTTC.

As DNA, the CDR3 is TGCGCCAGCAGCCAAGAAAGGACAGGGCCTTTCCCCCTCCACTTT. Amino acids: CASSQERTGPFPLHF. This chain connects TRBV4-1 to TRBJ1-6; 8 bases map to TRBD1. The germline gives CDR1 MGHRA, CDR2 YSYEKL. The CDR3 loop spans 15 amino acids. V was pared by 0 bases and J by 13 bases, with 8 bases of the junction left unmatched.

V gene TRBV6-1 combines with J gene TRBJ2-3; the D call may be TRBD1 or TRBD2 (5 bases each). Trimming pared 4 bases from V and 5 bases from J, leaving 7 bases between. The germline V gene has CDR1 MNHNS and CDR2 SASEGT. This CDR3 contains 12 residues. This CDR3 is CASSVRGDTQYF. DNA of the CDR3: TGTGCCAGCAGTGTGAGGGGAGATACGCAGTATTTT.

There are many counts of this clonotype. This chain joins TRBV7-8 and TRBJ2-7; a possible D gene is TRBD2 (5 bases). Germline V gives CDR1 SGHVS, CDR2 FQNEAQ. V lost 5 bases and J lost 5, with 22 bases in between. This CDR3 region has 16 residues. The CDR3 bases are TGTGCCAGCAGCCCGAATGCGGGCTACCCTCGGGACGAGCAGTACTTC. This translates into CASSPNAGYPRDEQYF.

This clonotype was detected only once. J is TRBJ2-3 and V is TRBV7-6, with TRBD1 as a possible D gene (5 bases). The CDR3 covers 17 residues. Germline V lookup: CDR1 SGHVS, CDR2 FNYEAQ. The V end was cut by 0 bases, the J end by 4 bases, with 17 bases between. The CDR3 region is CASSLADGLVGADTQYF. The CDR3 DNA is TGTGCCAGCAGCTTAGCTGACGGTCTAGTAGGGGCAGATACGCAGTATTTT.

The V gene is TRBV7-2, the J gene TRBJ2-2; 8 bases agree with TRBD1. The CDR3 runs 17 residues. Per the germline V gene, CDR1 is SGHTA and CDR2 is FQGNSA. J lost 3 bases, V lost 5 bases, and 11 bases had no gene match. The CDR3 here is CASSPLSRTGYTGELFF. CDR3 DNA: TGTGCCAGCAGCCCCCTGTCCAGGACAGGGTACACCGGGGAGCTGTTTTTT.

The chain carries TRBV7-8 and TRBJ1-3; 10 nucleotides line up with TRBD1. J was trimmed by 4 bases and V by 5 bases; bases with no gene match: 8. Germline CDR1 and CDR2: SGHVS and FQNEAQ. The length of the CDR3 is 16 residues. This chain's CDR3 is CASSQDRGRSGNTIYF. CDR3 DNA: TGTGCCAGCAGCCAGGACAGGGGGAGGTCGGGAAACACCATATATTTT.

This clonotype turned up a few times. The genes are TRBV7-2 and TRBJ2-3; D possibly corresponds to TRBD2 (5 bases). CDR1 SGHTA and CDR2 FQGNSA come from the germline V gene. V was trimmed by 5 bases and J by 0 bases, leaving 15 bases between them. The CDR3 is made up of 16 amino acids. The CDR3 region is CASSPASSHSTDTQYF. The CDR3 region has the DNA TGTGCCAGCAGCCCAGCTAGCAGCCATAGCACAGATACGCAGTATTTT. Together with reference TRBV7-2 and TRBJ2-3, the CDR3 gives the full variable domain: GAGVSQSPSNKVTEKGKDVELRCDPISGHTALYWYRQSLGQGLEFLIYFQGNSAPDKSGLPSDRFSAERTGGSVSTLTIQRTQQEDSAVYLCASSPASSHSTDTQYFGPGTRLTVL.

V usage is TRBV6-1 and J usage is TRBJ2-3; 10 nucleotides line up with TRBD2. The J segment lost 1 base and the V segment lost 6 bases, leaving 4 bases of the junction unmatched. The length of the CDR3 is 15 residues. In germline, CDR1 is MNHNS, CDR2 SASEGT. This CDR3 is CASRERGGRTDTQYF. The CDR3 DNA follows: TGTGCCAGCAGAGAGCGGGGGGGCCGCACAGATACGCAGTATTTT.